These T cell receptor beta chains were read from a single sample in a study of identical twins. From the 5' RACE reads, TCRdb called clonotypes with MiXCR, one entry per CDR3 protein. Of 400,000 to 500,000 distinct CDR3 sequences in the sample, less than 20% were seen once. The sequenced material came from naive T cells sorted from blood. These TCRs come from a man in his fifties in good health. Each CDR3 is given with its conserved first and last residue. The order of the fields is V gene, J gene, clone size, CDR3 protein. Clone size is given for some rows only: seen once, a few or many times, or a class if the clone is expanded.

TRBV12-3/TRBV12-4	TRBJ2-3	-	CASRPPGLAGVADTQYF
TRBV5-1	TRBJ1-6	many	CASGETGSSPLHF
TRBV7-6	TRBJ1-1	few	CASSWTRYTEAFF
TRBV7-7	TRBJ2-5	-	CASSLNPGHQETQYF
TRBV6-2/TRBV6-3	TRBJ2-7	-	CGQGHGEQYF
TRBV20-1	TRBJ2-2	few	CSARQGGGELFF
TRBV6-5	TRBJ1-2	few	CASSYSTGGAYGYTF
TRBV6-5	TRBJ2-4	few	CASSYSTGVKNIQYF
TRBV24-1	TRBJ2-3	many	CATRTTGTGVTDTQYF
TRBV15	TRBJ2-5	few	CATSSGPGDQETQYF
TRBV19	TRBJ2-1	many	CASSISSYNEQFF
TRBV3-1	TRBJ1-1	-	CATKTSGVEAFF
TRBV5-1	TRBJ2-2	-	CASSWGLAVNTGELFF
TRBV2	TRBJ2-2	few	CASSEPSHTGELFF
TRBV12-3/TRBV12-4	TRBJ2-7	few	CASAGQGSYEQYF
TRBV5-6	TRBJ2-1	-	CASSWRLAGGPRSYNEQFF
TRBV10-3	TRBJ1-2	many	CAISESRELPSGYTF
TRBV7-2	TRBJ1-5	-	CASSLVGGNDQPQHF
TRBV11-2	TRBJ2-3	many	CASSPGASGRSTDTQYF
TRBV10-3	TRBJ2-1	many	CAISEWQGADNEQFF
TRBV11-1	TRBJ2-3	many	CASSLAPGGHQRPDTQYF
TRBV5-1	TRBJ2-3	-	CASSAPSTDTQYF
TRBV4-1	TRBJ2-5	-	CASSQVSGGVRETQYF
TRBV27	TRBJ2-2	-	CASSFLVAGGTGELFF
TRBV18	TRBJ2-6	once	CASSPRTSGVSGANVLTF
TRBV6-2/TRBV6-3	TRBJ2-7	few	CASSYSNRDGPYEQYF
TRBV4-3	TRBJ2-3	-	CASTRDRNTDTQYF
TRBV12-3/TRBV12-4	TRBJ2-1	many	CASSLLAPSYNEQFF
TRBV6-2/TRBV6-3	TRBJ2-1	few	CASSKLAGGPSNEQFF
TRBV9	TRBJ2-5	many	CASSVEAGAWEETQYF
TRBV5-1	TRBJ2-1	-	CASSLLAVSYNEQFF
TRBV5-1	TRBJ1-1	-	CASSIWSGRTEAFF
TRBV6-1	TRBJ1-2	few	CASSGSGGRGYTF
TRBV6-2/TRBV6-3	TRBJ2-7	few	CASSYRQEVYEQYF
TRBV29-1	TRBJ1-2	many	CSVGGADGYTF
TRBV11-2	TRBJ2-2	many	CASNSRTGELFF
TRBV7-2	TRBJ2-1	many	CASSLWTSGVANEQFF
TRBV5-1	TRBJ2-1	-	CASSLDGTVYNEQFF
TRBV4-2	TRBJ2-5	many	CASSQGLAGGPGETQYF
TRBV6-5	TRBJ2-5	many	CASSYVPGLETQYF
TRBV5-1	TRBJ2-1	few	CASSLELAFRNEQFF
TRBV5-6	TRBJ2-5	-	CASSLAMGRQVETQYF
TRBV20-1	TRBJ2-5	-	CSARRGRGDPINQETQYF
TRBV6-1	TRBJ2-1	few	CASSGQGRNNEQFF
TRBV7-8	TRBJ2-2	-	CASSSPGPRVTGELFF
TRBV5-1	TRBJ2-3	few	CASTPAGGIPDTQYF
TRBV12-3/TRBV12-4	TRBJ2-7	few	CASSLYRLAGEQYF
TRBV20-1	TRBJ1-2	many	CSARDLTGGDYGYTF
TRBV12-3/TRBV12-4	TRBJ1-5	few	CASSLRRDKGQPQHF
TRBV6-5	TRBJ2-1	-	CASSHEGGEQFF
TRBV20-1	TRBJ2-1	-	CSAREPAAPGVGFF
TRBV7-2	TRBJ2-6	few	CASSLLTSSGANVLTF
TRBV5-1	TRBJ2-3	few	CASSLGADLYGGTQYF
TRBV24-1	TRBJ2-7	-	CATSLGASGTYEQYF
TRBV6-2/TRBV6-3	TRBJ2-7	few	CASSYSATLLRGGEQYF
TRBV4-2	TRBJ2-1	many	CASSPSSVQTYNEQFF
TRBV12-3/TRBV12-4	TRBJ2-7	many	CASSPGIHEQYF